This T cell receptor (beta chain) was sequenced for a study of T cell responses to AZD1222 COVID-19 vaccine. The study's findings and limits: Donors were mostly white British, more females; clonal diversity possibly underestimated.

Concerning this clone itself: Its antigen remains unknown.

Here immunoSEQ multiplex PCR was the method, and the copy in TCRdb shows in-frame clones only, minus some. Among just over 90,000 clones listed, 85% to 90% were seen once. Pooling was applied to second doses at about 4 or about 12 weeks. CDR3 length equals 16 residues. Germline V lookup: CDR1 MNHNY, CDR2 SVGAGI (reference sequence). V was cut by 0 bases and J by 1 base, with 9 bases left in between. The sequence was obtained from an adult who received the AZD1222 COVID-19 vaccine. The V and J genes are TRBV6-6 and TRBJ2-2, with D hard to call. The material sequenced was peripheral blood, taken 28 days after the second AZD1222 dose. The CDR3 coding sequence is TGTGCCAGCAGTTACTCGGTTGGTCTGAACACCGGGGAGCTGTTTTTT. Its protein product is CASSYSVGLNTGELFF.